Presented here are 8 T cell receptor beta chains from one specimen sequenced in a study of cytomegalovirus exposure and HLA in healthy donors. The PCR made use of 60 Vbeta and 13 Jbeta primers. Using immunoSEQ multiplex PCR, the repertoire was profiled, and TCRdb retains in-frame clones only, with some absent. The sample lists about 170,000 clones, around 81% occurring once. Source material: PBMCs. The source of these receptors is a woman aged 25 to 39 in good health and CMV-seropositive.

The chain links TRBV27 to TRBJ1-1, with 10 bases identical to TRBD1. J was trimmed by 3 bases and V by 5 bases; bases with no gene match: 9. Germline V gene lookup returns CDR1 MNHEY and CDR2 SMNVEV (reference sequence). The CDR3 has 16 residues. CDR3 sequence (DNA): TGTGCCAGCAGTGCGACAGGGGGCCTACTCTACACTGAAGCTTTCTTT. It specifies CASSATGGLLYTEAFF.

The J gene is TRBJ2-3, the V gene TRBV25-1; 7 bases agree with TRBD1. The CDR3 is 14 residues long. V lost 6 bases, J lost 3 bases, and 6 bases stayed unmatched. The germline CDR1 and CDR2 sequences are MGHDK and SYGVNS. CDR3: CASSGTDRTDTQYF. The CDR3 DNA reads TGTGCCAGCAGCGGAACGGACAGGACAGATACGCAGTATTTT.

V gene TRBV25-1 combines with J gene TRBJ1-2; 8 bases are a match to TRBD1. The V and J ends lost 6 bases and 5 bases, in that order; junction bases with no gene match: 17. Per the germline V gene, CDR1 is MGHDK and CDR2 is SYGVNS. The CDR3 contains 17 residues. Written as DNA, the CDR3 is TGTGCCAGCAGCCCAAGCAAGGACCGGACAGGGCGGTATGGCTACACCTTC. Encoded protein: CASSPSKDRTGRYGYTF.

In regard to this clone: In the same sample, other DNA sequences code for this CDR3. The chain joins TRBV5-6 to TRBJ1-1; 12 nucleotides align to TRBD1. The germline V gene has CDR1 SGHDT and CDR2 YYEEEE. V lost 4 bases, J lost 3 bases, and 7 bases stayed unmatched. The CDR3 is made up of 16 amino acids. For the CDR3, the DNA is TGTGCCAGCAGCCCGGGACAGGGGGCGTTTCACACTGAAGCTTTCTTT. It specifies CASSPGQGAFHTEAFF.

The chain employs TRBV27 and TRBJ2-1, with 11 bases aligning to TRBD1. The CDR3 is made up of 18 amino acids. CDR1 MNHEY and CDR2 SMNVEV come from the germline V gene (reference sequence). The J segment lost 7 bases and the V segment lost 3 bases, leaving 14 bases of the junction unmatched. CDR3 DNA: TGTGCCAGCAGTTTTATGCCCGCCGGGACAGGGGGTGGGAATGAGCAGTTCTTC. Protein product: CASSFMPAGTGGGNEQFF.

V is TRBV25-1 and J is TRBJ2-1; TRBD2 matches at 12 bases. The CDR3 consists of 15 residues. Trimming at V came to 2 bases and at J to 8 bases, leaving 4 bases not matched to a gene. Germline V gene lookup returns CDR1 MGHDK and CDR2 SYGVNS. Here the CDR3 DNA reads TGTGCCAGCAGTGAAGGGCTAGCGGGAGGGTATGAGCAGTTCTTC. Its protein is CASSEGLAGGYEQFF.

The J gene is TRBJ2-7, the V gene TRBV7-2; 9 bases line up with TRBD2. V was pared by 0 bases and J by 6 bases, with 9 bases of the junction left unmatched. This CDR3 is built from 16 residues. Germline V gene data show CDR1 as SGHTA and CDR2 as FQGNSA. In nucleotides, the CDR3 is TGTGCCAGCAGCTTAGCGCTGGGACTAGCATCTAGCGAGCAGTACTTC. It translates to CASSLALGLASSEQYF.

The rearrangement links TRBV4-1 to TRBJ1-1; D might be TRBD1 (5 bases). The CDR3 runs to 16 residues. Trimming pared 1 base from V and 4 bases from J, leaving 16 bases between. Germline V gives CDR1 MGHRA, CDR2 YSYEKL. CDR3 nucleotide sequence: TGCGCCAGCAGCCAAGTGGGGGGACCCCTGGGCACTGAAGCTTTCTTT. It yields the protein CASSQVGGPLGTEAFF.